This TCR beta chain comes out of a study of beta chain features in type 1 diabetes. Study-wide context: Patients looked much like healthy donors when it came to age, gender and cell yields. Examination of sorted cells across all samples involved approximately 100,000,000 cells.

Of the isolated RNA, all was reverse transcribed, and so the sequenced material was expressed TCRB transcripts. The table came from immunoSEQ multiplex PCR; TCRdb's copy has only in-frame clones and leaves some out. The sample yields some 350,000 clones, about 13% seen once. Study findings and constraints: More deletions and fewer insertions at VDJ junctions were seen in type 1 diabetes patients. Among all four CD4+ subsets, Type 1 diabetes patients had TCRB CDR3s that were moderately but significantly shorter.

This clone came up a few times. The antigen remains undetermined. The CDR3 totals 18 residues. CDR1 SGHDN and CDR2 FVKESK come from the germline V gene. V lost 2 bases and J lost 4; bases outside the gene matches: 13. This receptor was identified in a woman aged 18 to 35 with type 1 diabetes. The sample comprised naive CD4+ T cells from blood. The rearrangement uses TRBV14 and TRBJ1-2; 10 bases align to TRBD1. Here the CDR3 DNA reads TGTGCCAGCAGCCAAATAGGAACTCCGGGACAGGGGCTCTATGGCTACACCTTC. This translates into CASSQIGTPGQGLYGYTF.